This T cell receptor beta chain comes out of a study of blood T cell repertoires in COVID-19. Study-level information: Spain, Italy and the United States supplied samples that represented acute and convalescent COVID-19.

How the authors handled the data: Using reference gene primer amplification, nucleated cell counts were estimated. Some clones are missing from TCRdb's copy, which holds only in-frame ones; the method was immunoSEQ multiplex PCR. From that table come the V and J calls and clone size; the DNA was used to work out D and trimming. Among about 260,000 clones listed, roughly 88% were seen once. This CDR3 has 17 residues. V lost 5 bases to trimming and J lost 3 bases; unmatched junction nucleotides: 15. Germline V gene data show CDR1 as MDHEN and CDR2 as SYDVKM. This receptor was taken from a human donor in a cohort sampled during active COVID-19. This chain uses TRBV28 with TRBJ2-7, with 8 nucleotides matching TRBD2. Material for sequencing was peripheral blood. This CDR3 is CASSGHKVSGSFYEQYF. CDR3 nucleotide sequence: TGTGCCAGCAGTGGGCACAAGGTGAGCGGGAGCTTCTACGAGCAGTACTTC.